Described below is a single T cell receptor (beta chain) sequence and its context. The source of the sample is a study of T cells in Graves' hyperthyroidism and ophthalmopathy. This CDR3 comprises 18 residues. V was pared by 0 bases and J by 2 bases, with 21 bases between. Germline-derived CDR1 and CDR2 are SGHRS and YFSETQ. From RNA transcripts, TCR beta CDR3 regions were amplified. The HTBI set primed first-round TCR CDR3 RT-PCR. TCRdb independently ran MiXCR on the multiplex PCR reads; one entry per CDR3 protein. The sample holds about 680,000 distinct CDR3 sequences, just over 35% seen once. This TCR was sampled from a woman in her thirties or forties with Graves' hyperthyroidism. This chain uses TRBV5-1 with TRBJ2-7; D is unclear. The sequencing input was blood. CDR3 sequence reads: CASSLGHTARLVTYEQYF. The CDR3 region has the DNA TGCGCCAGCAGCTTGGGACACACGGCCCGGTTGGTTACCTACGAGCAGTACTTC.